This T cell receptor (beta chain) was sequenced in a study of T-cell reconstitution after alpha-beta-depleted transplantation in children. Preparing the TCRbeta library involved the use of unique molecular identifiers. Each CDR3 protein is one row after TCRdb ran MiXCR on the PCR reads. The sample comprises approximately 390,000 distinct CDR3 sequences, about a tenth of which are singletons, and 4.5% to 6.5% rests with the top ten. The trim removed 6 bases at V and 2 bases at J, leaving 7 bases unmatched. This CDR3 contains 15 residues. CDR1 is LGHDT, CDR2 YNNKEL, per germline (reference sequence). Source: PBMCs from the stem cell graft donor, taken from the stem cell graft. V and J are TRBV3-1 and TRBJ2-3; 8 nucleotides align to TRBD1. This TCR derives from a human donor who donated a stem cell graft to a child with acute myeloid leukemia. CDR3 sequence: CASSRQGTSTDTQYF. As DNA, the CDR3 is TGTGCCAGCAGTCGACAGGGGACTTCCACAGATACGCAGTATTTT.